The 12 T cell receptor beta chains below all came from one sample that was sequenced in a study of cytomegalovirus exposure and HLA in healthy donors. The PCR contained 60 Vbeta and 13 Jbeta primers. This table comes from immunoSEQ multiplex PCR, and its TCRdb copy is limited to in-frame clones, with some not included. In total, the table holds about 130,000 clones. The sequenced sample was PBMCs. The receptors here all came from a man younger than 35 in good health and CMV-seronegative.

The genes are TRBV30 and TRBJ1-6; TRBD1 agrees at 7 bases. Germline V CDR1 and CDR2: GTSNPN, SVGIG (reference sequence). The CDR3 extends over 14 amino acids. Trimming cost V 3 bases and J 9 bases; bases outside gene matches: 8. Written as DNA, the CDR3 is TGTGCCTGGAGAGCTAGGGACAGTGTTTCACCCCTCCACTTT. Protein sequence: CAWRARDSVSPLHF.

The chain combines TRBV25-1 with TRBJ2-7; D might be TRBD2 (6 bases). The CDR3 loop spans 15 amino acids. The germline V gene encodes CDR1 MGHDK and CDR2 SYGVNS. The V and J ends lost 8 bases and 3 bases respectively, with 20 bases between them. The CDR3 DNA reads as TGTGCCAGCGGCGGCGGGATCCACATCTACTACGAGCAGTACTTC. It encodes CASGGGIHIYYEQYF.

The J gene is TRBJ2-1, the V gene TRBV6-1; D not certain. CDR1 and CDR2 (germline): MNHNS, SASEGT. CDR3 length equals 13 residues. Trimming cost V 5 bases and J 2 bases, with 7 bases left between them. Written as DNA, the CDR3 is TGTGCCAGCAGTAGACTCACCTACAATGAGCAGTTCTTC. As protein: CASSRLTYNEQFF.

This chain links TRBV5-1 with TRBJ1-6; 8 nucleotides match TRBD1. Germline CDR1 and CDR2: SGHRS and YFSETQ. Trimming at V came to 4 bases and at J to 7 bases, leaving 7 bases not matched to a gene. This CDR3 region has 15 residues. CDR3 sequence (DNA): TGCGCCAGCAGCATAGGGACAGGCCAGAATTCACCCCTCCACTTT. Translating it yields CASSIGTGQNSPLHF.

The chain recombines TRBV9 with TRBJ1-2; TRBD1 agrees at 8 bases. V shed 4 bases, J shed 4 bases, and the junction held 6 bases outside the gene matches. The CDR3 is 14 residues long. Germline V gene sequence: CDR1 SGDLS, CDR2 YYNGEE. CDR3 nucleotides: TGTGCCAGCAGCTTCCAGGACAGGGTCTATGGCTACACCTTC. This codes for CASSFQDRVYGYTF.

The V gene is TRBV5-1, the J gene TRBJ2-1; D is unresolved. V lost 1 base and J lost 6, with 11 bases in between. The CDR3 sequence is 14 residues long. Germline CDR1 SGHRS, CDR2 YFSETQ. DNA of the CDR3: TGCGCCAGCAGCTTGCTTGCCGCGGCCAATGAGCAGTTCTTC. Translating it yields CASSLLAAANEQFF.

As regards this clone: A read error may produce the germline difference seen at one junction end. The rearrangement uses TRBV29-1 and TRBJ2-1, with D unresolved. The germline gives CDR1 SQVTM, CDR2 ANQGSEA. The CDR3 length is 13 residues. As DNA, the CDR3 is TGCAGCGTTGCGGAGAAATCGTACAATAAGCAGTTCTTC. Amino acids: CSVAEKSYNKQFF.

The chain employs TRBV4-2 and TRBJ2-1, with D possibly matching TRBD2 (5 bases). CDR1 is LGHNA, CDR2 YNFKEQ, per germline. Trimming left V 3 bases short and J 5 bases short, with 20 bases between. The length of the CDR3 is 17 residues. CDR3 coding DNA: TGTGCCAGCAGCCAGCCGGCTGGCGGAGGATCCGACAATGAGCAGTTCTTC. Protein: CASSQPAGGGSDNEQFF.

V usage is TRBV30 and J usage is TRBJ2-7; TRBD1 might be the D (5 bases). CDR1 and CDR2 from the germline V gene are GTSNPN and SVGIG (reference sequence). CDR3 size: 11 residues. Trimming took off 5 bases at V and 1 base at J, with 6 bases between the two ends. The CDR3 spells CAWGQSYEQYF. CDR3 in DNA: TGTGCCTGGGGACAATCCTACGAGCAGTACTTC.

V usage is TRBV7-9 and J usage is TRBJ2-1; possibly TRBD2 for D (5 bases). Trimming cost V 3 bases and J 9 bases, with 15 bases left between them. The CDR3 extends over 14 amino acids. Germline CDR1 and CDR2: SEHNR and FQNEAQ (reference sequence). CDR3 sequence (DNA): TGTGCCAGCAGCTTGCCGCGGCGAGGGTTTGAGCAGTTCTTC. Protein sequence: CASSLPRRGFEQFF.

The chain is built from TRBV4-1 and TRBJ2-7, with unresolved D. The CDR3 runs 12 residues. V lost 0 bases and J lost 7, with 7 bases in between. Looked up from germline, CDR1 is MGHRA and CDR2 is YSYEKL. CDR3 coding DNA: TGCGCCAGCAGCCAAGAGGGCTTGGAGCAGTACTTC. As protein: CASSQEGLEQYF.

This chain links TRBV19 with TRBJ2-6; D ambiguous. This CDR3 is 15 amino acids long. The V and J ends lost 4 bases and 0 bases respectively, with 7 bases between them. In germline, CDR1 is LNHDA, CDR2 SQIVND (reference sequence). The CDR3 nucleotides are TGTGCCAGTAGTACCCCCAACTCTGGGGCCAACGTCCTGACTTTC. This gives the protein CASSTPNSGANVLTF.